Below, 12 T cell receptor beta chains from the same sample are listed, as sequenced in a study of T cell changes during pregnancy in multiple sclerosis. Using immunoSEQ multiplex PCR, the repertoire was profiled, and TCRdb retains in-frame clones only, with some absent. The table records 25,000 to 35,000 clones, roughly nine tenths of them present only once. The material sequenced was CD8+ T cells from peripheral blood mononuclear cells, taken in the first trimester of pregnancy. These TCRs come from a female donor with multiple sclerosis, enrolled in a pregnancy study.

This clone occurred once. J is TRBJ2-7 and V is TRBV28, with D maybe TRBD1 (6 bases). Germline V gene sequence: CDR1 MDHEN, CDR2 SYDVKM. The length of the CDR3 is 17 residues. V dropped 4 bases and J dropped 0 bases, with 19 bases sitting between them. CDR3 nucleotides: TGTGCCAGCAGTTCAAGGACGATAGGGGGTTTCTCCTACGAGCAGTACTTC. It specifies CASSSRTIGGFSYEQYF.

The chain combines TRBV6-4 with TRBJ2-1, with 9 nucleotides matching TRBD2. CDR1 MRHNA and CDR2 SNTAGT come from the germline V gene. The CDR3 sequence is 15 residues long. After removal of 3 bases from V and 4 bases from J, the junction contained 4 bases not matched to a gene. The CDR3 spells CASSERREGYNEQFF. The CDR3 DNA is TGTGCCAGCAGTGAGAGGCGGGAGGGGTACAATGAGCAGTTCTTC.

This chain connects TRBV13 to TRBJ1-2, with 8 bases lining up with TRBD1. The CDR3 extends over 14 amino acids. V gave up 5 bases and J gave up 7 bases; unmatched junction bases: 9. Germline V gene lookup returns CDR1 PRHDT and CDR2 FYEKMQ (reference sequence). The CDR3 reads CASSEPGQVFGYTF. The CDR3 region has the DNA TGTGCCAGCAGCGAACCGGGACAGGTCTTTGGCTACACCTTC.

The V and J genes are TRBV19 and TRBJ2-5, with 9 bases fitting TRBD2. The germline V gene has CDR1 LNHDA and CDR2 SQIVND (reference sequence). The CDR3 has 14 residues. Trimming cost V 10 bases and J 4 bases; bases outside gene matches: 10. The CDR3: CATVAGVPGETQYF. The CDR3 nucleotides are TGTGCCACAGTAGCGGGAGTACCAGGAGAGACCCAGTACTTC.

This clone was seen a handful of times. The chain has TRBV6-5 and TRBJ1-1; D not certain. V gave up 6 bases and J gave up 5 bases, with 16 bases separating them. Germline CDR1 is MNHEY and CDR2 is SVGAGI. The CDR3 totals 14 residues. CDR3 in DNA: TGTGCCAGCAGCCAAACTCCCGGCGGGACTGAAGCTTTCTTT. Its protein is CASSQTPGGTEAFF.

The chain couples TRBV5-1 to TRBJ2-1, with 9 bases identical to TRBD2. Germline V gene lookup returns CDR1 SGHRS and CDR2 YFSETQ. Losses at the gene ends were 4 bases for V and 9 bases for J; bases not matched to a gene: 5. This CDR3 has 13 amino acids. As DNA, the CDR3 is TGCGCCAGCAGCGGACCGGGACTAGCTGAGCAGTTCTTC. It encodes CASSGPGLAEQFF.

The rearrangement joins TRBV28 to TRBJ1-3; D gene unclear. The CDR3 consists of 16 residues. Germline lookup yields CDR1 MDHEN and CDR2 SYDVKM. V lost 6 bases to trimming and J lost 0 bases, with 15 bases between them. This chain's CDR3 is CASSPTPELSGNTIYF. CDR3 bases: TGTGCCAGCAGCCCGACTCCTGAACTCTCTGGAAACACCATATATTTT. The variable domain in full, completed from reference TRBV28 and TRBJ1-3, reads DVKVTQSSRYLVKRTGEKVFLECVQDMDHENMFWYRQDPGLGLRLIYFSYDVKMKEKGDIPEGYSVSREKKERFSLILESASTNQTSMYLCASSPTPELSGNTIYFGEGSWLTVV.

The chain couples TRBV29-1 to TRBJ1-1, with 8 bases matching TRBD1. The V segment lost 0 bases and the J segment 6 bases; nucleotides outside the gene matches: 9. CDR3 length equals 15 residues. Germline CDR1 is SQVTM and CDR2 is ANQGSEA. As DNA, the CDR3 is TGCAGCGTTGAAGAAAGGGCCCAGGGGGCGGCTGAAGCTTTCTTT. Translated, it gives CSVEERAQGAAEAFF.

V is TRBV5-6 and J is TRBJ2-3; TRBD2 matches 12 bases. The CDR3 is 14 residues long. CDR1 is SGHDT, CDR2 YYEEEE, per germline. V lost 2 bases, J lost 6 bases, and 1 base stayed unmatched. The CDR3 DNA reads TGTGCCAGCAGCTTTGGACTAGCGGGGGATACGCAGTATTTT. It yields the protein CASSFGLAGDTQYF.

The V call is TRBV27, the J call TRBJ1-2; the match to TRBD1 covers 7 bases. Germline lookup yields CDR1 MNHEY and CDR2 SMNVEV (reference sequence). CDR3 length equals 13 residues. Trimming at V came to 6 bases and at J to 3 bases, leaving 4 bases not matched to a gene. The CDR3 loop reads CASSRGGDYGYTF. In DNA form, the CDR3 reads TGTGCCAGCAGCCGAGGGGGCGACTATGGCTACACCTTC.

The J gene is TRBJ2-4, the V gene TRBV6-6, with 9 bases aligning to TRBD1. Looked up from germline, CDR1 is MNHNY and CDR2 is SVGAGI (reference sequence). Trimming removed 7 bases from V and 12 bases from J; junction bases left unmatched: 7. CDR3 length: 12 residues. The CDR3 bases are TGTGCCAGCAACGGACAGGGGCGGTCTCAGTACTTC. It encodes CASNGQGRSQYF.

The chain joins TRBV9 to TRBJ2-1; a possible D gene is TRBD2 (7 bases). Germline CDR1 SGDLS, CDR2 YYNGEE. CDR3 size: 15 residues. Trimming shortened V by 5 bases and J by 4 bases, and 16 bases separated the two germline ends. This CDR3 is CASRRGQAVYNEQFF. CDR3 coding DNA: TGTGCCAGCAGGCGGGGGCAAGCGGTTTACAATGAGCAGTTCTTC.